This T cell receptor beta chain was recovered during a study of shared T cell receptors in the human thymus. The protocol was immunoSEQ multiplex PCR, while the TCRdb copy is restricted to in-frame clones and leaves out a portion. The table has some 700,000 clones, around 85% seen once. Looked up from germline, CDR1 is ENHRY and CDR2 is SYGVKD. The CDR3 covers 16 residues. With 6 bases removed from V and 0 bases from J, the gap between germline ends came to 17 bases. The data also belong to a second study, concerning human thymus T cells. That source reports: Among the donors, all were healthy Finnish infants having corrective surgery for congenital heart defects. Surgeons resected thymus tissue during corrective heart surgery. Thymic and blood repertoires seemed to show skewed V and J gene use. There were highly overlapping thymic repertoires among unrelated individuals, as related research reported.

The chain employs TRBV10-3 and TRBJ1-1; D call uncertain. This clonotype was obtained from a girl under three years old with a congenital heart defect. The specimen sequenced was thymocytes. CDR3: CAISPQTTKMNTEAFF. CDR3 DNA sequence: TGTGCCATCAGCCCACAGACTACTAAGATGAACACTGAAGCTTTCTTT.